These 24 T cell receptor beta chains came from one sample sequenced in a study of T cells in Graves' hyperthyroidism and ophthalmopathy. TCR beta CDR3 regions were amplified from RNA. HTBI primers were employed in a first-round RT-PCR of the TCR CDR3. TCRdb re-derived calls from the multiplex PCR reads in MiXCR, one entry per CDR3 protein. The data contain more than 600,000 distinct CDR3 sequences, around 17% of them singletons. The specimen was blood. These receptors all come from a man aged 18 to 30 with Graves' hyperthyroidism.

The V gene is TRBV4-1, the J gene TRBJ2-7; 7 bases are a match to TRBD1. CDR3 length: 15 amino acids. Unmatched junction bases numbered 6, after V lost 4 bases and J lost 0 bases. Germline CDR1 reads MGHRA; CDR2 reads YSYEKL. CDR3 residues: CASSPSTGYSYEQYF. In DNA, the CDR3 is TGCGCCAGCAGCCCGTCGACAGGGTACTCCTACGAGCAGTACTTC.

At least ten counts were recorded for this clonotype. V usage is TRBV28 and J usage is TRBJ2-7, with TRBD1 identical over 7 bases. Germline trimming cut 6 bases from V and 3 bases from J; bases unmatched to any gene: 5. CDR1 is MDHEN, CDR2 SYDVKM, per germline. This CDR3 region has 13 residues. CDR3 region: CASRPTGVYEQYF. CDR3 nucleotides: TGTGCCAGCAGACCCACAGGGGTCTACGAGCAGTACTTC.

The V gene is TRBV20-1, the J gene TRBJ2-4, with 9 nucleotides matching TRBD2. The CDR3 runs 14 residues. Germline trimming cut 3 bases from V and 7 bases from J; bases unmatched to any gene: 7. Germline-derived CDR1 and CDR2 are DFQATT and SNEGSKA (reference sequence). CDR3 in DNA: TGCAGTGCTAGTTTAGGGCGGGAGGGGAACATTCAGTACTTC. Translated, it gives CSASLGREGNIQYF.

A few counts support this clonotype. Here the CDR3 reads CASSLAMYLQETQYF. The CDR3 region has the DNA TGTGCCAGCAGCTTAGCGATGTATCTTCAAGAGACCCAGTACTTC. V and J are TRBV7-2 and TRBJ2-5; D is ambiguous. Trimming took 0 bases from V and 2 from J, leaving 10 bases between them. In germline, CDR1 is SGHTA, CDR2 FQGNSA. The CDR3 is 15 amino acids.

The sample holds a few counts of this clonotype. DNA for the CDR3: TGCGCCAGCAGCCAAGATCCGGCTAGCGGAGCCTACAATGAGCAGTTCTTC. Its translation: CASSQDPASGAYNEQFF. This rearrangement joins TRBV4-3 to TRBJ2-1, with TRBD2 matching over 7 bases. This CDR3 contains 17 residues. V was clipped by 0 bases and J by 2 bases; unmatched bases: 7. Germline V CDR1 and CDR2: LGHNA, YSLEER.

The rearrangement joins TRBV20-1 to TRBJ2-5; 11 positions match TRBD2. The CDR3 loop spans 16 amino acids. The germline V gene has CDR1 DFQATT and CDR2 SNEGSKA (reference sequence). After removal of 0 bases from V and 5 bases from J, the junction contained 8 bases not matched to a gene. The CDR3 reads CSARDSGRALFETQYF. For the CDR3, the DNA is TGCAGTGCTAGAGATAGCGGGAGGGCCCTTTTCGAGACCCAGTACTTC.

CDR3 sequence reads: CASSQVTSGRRGYEQYF. The CDR3 bases are TGCGCCAGCAGCCAAGTCACCAGCGGGAGAAGGGGCTACGAGCAGTACTTC. The chain couples TRBV4-1 to TRBJ2-7; TRBD2 agrees at 8 bases. V trimming: 1 base; J trimming: 3 bases; junction bases outside the gene matches: 11. CDR3 length: 17 amino acids. Per the germline V gene, CDR1 is MGHRA and CDR2 is YSYEKL.

The chain couples TRBV20-1 to TRBJ1-4; D call uncertain. There are 14 residues in the CDR3. V was cut by 1 base and J by 8 bases, with 14 bases left in between. Germline assignment: CDR1 DFQATT and CDR2 SNEGSKA (reference sequence). This CDR3 is CSARGVTTGEKLFF. CDR3 bases: TGCAGTGCTAGAGGCGTCACAACGGGGGAAAAACTGTTTTTT.

The chain has TRBV7-2 and TRBJ2-3, with D perhaps TRBD2 (5 bases). The CDR3 spans 16 residues. Germline V gene lookup returns CDR1 SGHTA and CDR2 FQGNSA. V was pared by 4 bases and J by 4 bases, with 18 bases between. The CDR3 sequence: CASSSAWRVLADTQYF. The CDR3 DNA reads TGTGCCAGCAGCTCAGCTTGGCGGGTCTTAGCAGATACGCAGTATTTT. Variable domain in full (rest from reference TRBV7-2 and TRBJ2-3): GAGVSQSPSNKVTEKGKDVELRCDPISGHTALYWYRQSLGQGLEFLIYFQGNSAPDKSGLPSDRFSAERTGGSVSTLTIQRTQQEDSAVYLCASSSAWRVLADTQYFGPGTRLTVL.

There are a few counts of this clonotype. The genes are TRBV20-1 and TRBJ1-2; TRBD1 agrees at 8 bases. V lost 6 bases to trimming and J lost 5 bases; unmatched junction nucleotides: 5. CDR3 length: 12 residues. Per germline, CDR1 DFQATT and CDR2 SNEGSKA (reference sequence). CDR3 protein: CSADRGAYGYTF. CDR3 bases: TGCAGTGCCGACAGGGGCGCTTATGGCTACACCTTC.

This clonotype has only one observation. The junction departs from germline at one end; a sequencing error may be responsible. The rearrangement uses TRBV19 and TRBJ2-1; D not certain. The germline V gene has CDR1 LNHDA and CDR2 SQIVND (reference sequence). The CDR3 covers 12 residues. The CDR3: CASRIGHNEQFF. CDR3 in DNA: TGTGCCAGTAGGATAGGACACAATGAGCAGTTCTTC.

This clonotype was counted many times. The rearrangement uses TRBV11-3 and TRBJ2-5; D tentatively reads TRBD1 or TRBD2 (6 bases each). CDR3 length: 15 residues. The germline V gene has CDR1 SGHNT and CDR2 YENEEA. V gave up 6 bases and J gave up 5 bases, with 19 bases separating them. The DNA for the CDR3 is TGTGCCAGCAGAGCCTCTAGGGGGGCATGGGAGACCCAGTACTTC. This gives the protein CASRASRGAWETQYF.

A few counts support this clonotype. The J gene is TRBJ1-1, the V gene TRBV7-3, with a possible D match to TRBD1 (6 bases). V lost 5 bases and J 0 bases, leaving 16 bases between the germline ends. The CDR3 length is 16 residues. Germline V gene data show CDR1 as SGHTA and CDR2 as FQGTGA. The CDR3 sequence: CASSAAHRAVNTEAFF. CDR3 DNA: TGTGCCAGCAGCGCGGCACACAGGGCTGTGAACACTGAAGCTTTCTTT.

There are many counts of this clonotype. This chain connects TRBV6-1 to TRBJ2-1; TRBD2 is a possible D gene (6 bases). Germline CDR1 MNHNS, CDR2 SASEGT. There are 16 residues in the CDR3. V was clipped by 5 bases and J by 4 bases, with 18 bases between them. CDR3 residues: CASSKRRDSLYNEQFF. CDR3 coding DNA: TGTGCCAGCAGTAAGCGCCGGGACTCCCTTTACAATGAGCAGTTCTTC.

The V call is TRBV5-8, the J call TRBJ1-1; D unclear. Germline-derived CDR1 and CDR2 are SGHTS and YDEGEE. V was shortened by 0 bases and J by 3 bases, with 15 bases between the two germline ends. The CDR3 is 16 amino acids. The CDR3: CASSLVFRVGDTEAFF. The CDR3 nucleotides read TGTGCCAGCAGCTTGGTGTTTCGGGTCGGGGACACTGAAGCTTTCTTT.

There are a few counts of this clonotype. The chain employs TRBV30 and TRBJ2-3; 7 bases fit TRBD2. The length of the CDR3 is 13 residues. Germline lookup yields CDR1 GTSNPN and CDR2 SVGIG (reference sequence). The V and J ends lost 4 bases and 2 bases, in that order; junction bases with no gene match: 3. The CDR3 region is CAWTSGPTDTQYF. DNA of the CDR3: TGTGCCTGGACTAGCGGCCCCACAGATACGCAGTATTTT.

There are many counts of this clonotype. The rearrangement links TRBV12-5 to TRBJ2-1; D may be TRBD1 (6 bases). The CDR3 loop spans 15 amino acids. Germline V gene lookup returns CDR1 LGHNT and CDR2 FRNRAP. V lost 1 base and J lost 1, with 8 bases in between. The CDR3 here is CASGLGGTSYNEQFF. CDR3 nucleotides: TGTGCTAGTGGTTTGGGGGGGACATCCTACAATGAGCAGTTCTTC.

The chain is built from TRBV20-1 and TRBJ2-3; 7 bases are shared with TRBD2. From germline, CDR1 is DFQATT and CDR2 SNEGSKA (reference sequence). With V trimmed by 5 bases and J by 4 bases, 9 bases remained unmatched. CDR3 length equals 14 residues. The CDR3 DNA is TGCAGTGCTTCAGGACTAGTTCCCTCAGATACGCAGTATTTT. The encoded protein is CSASGLVPSDTQYF.

The chain couples TRBV20-1 to TRBJ2-7; D is uncertain. Germline lookup yields CDR1 DFQATT and CDR2 SNEGSKA (reference sequence). Trimming shortened V by 0 bases and J by 4 bases, and 13 bases separated the two germline ends. This CDR3 comprises 14 residues. CDR3 region: CSARDSRLGYEQYF. The CDR3 bases are TGCAGTGCTAGAGATTCGAGACTTGGATACGAGCAGTACTTC.

This clonotype was seen ten or more times. The V gene is TRBV27, the J gene TRBJ2-5, with 10 bases identical to TRBD1. This CDR3 spans 14 amino acids. Germline V CDR1 and CDR2: MNHEY, SMNVEV (reference sequence). Trimming cost V 3 bases and J 5 bases; bases outside gene matches: 3. This chain's CDR3 is CASSFSGQGETQYF. The CDR3 DNA reads TGTGCCAGCAGTTTTTCGGGACAGGGGGAGACCCAGTACTTC.

A few counts support this clonotype. V is TRBV4-3 and J is TRBJ1-2, with D hard to call. Trimming cost V 1 base and J 4 bases, with 10 bases left between them. Germline V gene sequence: CDR1 LGHNA, CDR2 YSLEER. This CDR3 has 14 amino acids. CDR3 residues: CASSQGLGSYGYTF. CDR3 coding DNA: TGCGCCAGCAGCCAAGGTCTGGGGAGCTATGGCTACACCTTC.

The genes are TRBV7-9 and TRBJ2-1, with 10 bases aligning to TRBD2. The CDR3 runs 16 residues. CDR1 is SEHNR and CDR2 is FQNEAQ in the germline V gene (reference sequence). J was trimmed by 2 bases and V by 5 bases; bases with no gene match: 6. The CDR3 sequence: CASSPSGRGTYNEQFF. The CDR3 nucleotides read TGTGCCAGCAGCCCGAGCGGGAGGGGGACCTACAATGAGCAGTTCTTC.

The CDR3 sequence: CASSGRDPWEEAGANVLTF. The CDR3, as DNA: TGTGCCAGCAGCGGCCGGGACCCCTGGGAGGAGGCTGGGGCCAACGTCCTGACTTTC. This chain uses TRBV7-9 with TRBJ2-6, with D possibly being TRBD2 (6 bases). From germline, CDR1 is SEHNR and CDR2 FQNEAQ (reference sequence). The CDR3 spans 19 residues. Trimming pared 5 bases from V and 2 bases from J, leaving 22 bases between. Full variable domain (missing parts from reference TRBV7-9 and TRBJ2-6): DTGVSQNPRHKITKRGQNVTFRCDPISEHNRLYWYRQTLGQGPEFLTYFQNEAQLEKSRLLSDRFSAERPKGSFSTLEIQRTEQGDSAMYLCASSGRDPWEEAGANVLTFGAGSRLTVL.

This clonotype was observed at least ten times. The V gene is TRBV25-1, the J gene TRBJ2-1, with 14 positions matching TRBD2. The CDR3 spans 15 residues. Germline V gene data show CDR1 as MGHDK and CDR2 as SYGVNS. Trimming took 4 bases from V and 5 from J; bases not matched to a gene: 1. The chain's CDR3 is CASSGGLAGDNEQFF. For the CDR3, the DNA is TGTGCCAGCAGTGGGGGACTAGCGGGAGACAATGAGCAGTTCTTC.